This TCR beta chain appears in the sequencing data of a study of cytomegalovirus exposure and HLA in healthy donors. Looking at the study overall: Early on, a data release was issued that held about 85 million unique TCRs from HLA-typed donors. Of all 400 or so donors who were genotyped, 75% to 85% belonged to the Caucasian-associated ancestry cluster. Whole-study findings and limits: An analysis done earlier found most TCR beta V segments productive about 90% or about 30% of the time.

CDR3 length: 15 amino acids. Trimming pared 3 bases from V and 2 bases from J, leaving 8 bases between. Per germline, CDR1 MDHEN and CDR2 SYDVKM. Primers for the PCR totalled 60 Vbeta and 13 Jbeta. Method: immunoSEQ multiplex PCR; TCRdb's copy keeps in-frame clones and lacks some. The sample has approximately 180,000 clones, roughly three quarters seen once. As for this clone: What it binds is unknown.

Source material: PBMCs. This chain uses TRBV28 with TRBJ2-6, with a weak D call TRBD1 (5 bases). The TCR was taken from a male donor in good health and CMV-seronegative. CDR3 sequence: CASSFQGTGANVLTF. The DNA of the CDR3 is TGTGCCAGCAGTTTTCAGGGTACTGGGGCCAACGTCCTGACTTTC. The full variable domain, completed using reference TRBV28 and TRBJ2-6, is DVKVTQSSRYLVKRTGEKVFLECVQDMDHENMFWYRQDPGLGLRLIYFSYDVKMKEKGDIPEGYSVSREKKERFSLILESASTNQTSMYLCASSFQGTGANVLTFGAGSRLTVL.